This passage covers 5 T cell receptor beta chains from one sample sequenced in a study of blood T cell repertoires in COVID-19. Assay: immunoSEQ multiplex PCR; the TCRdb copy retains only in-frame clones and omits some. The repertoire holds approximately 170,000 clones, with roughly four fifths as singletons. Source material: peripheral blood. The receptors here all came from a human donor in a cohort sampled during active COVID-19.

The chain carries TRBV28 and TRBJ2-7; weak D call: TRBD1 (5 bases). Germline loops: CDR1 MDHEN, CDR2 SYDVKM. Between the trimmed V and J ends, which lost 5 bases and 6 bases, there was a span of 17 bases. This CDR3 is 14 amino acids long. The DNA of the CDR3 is TGTGCCAGCAGTCTGTACCCCCCAAGGGGCGAGCAGTACTTC. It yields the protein CASSLYPPRGEQYF.

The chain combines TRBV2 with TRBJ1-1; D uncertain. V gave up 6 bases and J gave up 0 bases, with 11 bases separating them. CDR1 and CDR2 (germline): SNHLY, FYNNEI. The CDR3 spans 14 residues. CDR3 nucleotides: TGTGCCAGCAGAAGTCAGGCGCTGAACACTGAAGCTTTCTTT. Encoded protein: CASRSQALNTEAFF.

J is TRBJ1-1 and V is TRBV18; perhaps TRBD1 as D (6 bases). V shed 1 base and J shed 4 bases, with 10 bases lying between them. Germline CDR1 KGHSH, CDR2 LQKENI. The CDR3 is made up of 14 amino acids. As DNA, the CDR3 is TGTGCCAGCTCACCACAGGGGGGGGGCACTGAAGCTTTCTTT. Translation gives CASSPQGGGTEAFF.

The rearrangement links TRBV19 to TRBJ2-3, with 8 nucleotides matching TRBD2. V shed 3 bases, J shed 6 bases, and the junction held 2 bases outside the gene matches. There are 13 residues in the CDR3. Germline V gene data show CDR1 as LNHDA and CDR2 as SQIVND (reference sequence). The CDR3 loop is CASSMPGGDTQYF. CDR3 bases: TGTGCCAGTAGTATGCCGGGGGGGGATACGCAGTATTTT. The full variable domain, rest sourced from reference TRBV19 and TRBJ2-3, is DGGITQSPKYLFRKEGQNVTLSCEQNLNHDAMYWYRQDPGQGLRLIYYSQIVNDFQKGDIAEGYSVSREKKESFPLTVTSAQKNPTAFYLCASSMPGGDTQYFGPGTRLTVL.

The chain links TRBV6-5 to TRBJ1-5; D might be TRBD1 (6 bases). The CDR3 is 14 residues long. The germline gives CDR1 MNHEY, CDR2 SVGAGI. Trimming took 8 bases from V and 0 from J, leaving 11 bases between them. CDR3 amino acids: CASRQGNSNQPQHF. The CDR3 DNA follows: TGTGCCAGCCGGCAGGGGAATAGCAATCAGCCCCAGCATTTT.